Below are 24 T cell receptor beta chains sequenced from a single sample in a study of patients and donors after allogeneic stem cell transplantation. TCRdb reprocessed the RT-PCR reads via MiXCR and lists one record per CDR3 protein. This repertoire shows some 960,000 distinct CDR3 sequences, approximately 19% found once; its top ten account for 5.5% to 6.5%. Sequencing used blood, either unsorted or a sorted T cell fraction (not recorded which). The receptor source for this set is a human donor who was either an allogeneic HSCT recipient or a stem cell or donor lymphocyte infusion donor (not recorded which). It is not recorded whose cells these are; they may come from a transplant donor.

This clonotype was seen repeatedly, ten times or more. The chain recombines TRBV12-3 or TRBV12-4 with TRBJ1-1; 10 bases line up with TRBD1. Trimming took 6 bases from V and 8 from J; bases not matched to a gene: 9. The CDR3 loop spans 14 amino acids. CDR3 loop: CASSTPGQGTEAFF. The CDR3 coding sequence is TGTGCCAGCAGCACACCGGGACAGGGGACGGAAGCTTTCTTT.

This chain links TRBV20-1 with TRBJ2-5; 12 bases are a match to TRBD2. J was trimmed by 4 bases and V by 3 bases; bases with no gene match: 6. Looked up from germline, CDR1 is DFQATT and CDR2 is SNEGSKA (reference sequence). The length of the CDR3 is 15 residues. In nucleotides, the CDR3 is TGCAGTGCTAGGAGGGAACTAGCGGGGGGAGAGACCCAGTACTTC. Translating it yields CSARRELAGGETQYF.

This chain links TRBV19 with TRBJ2-1; a weak D match, TRBD1 (5 bases). Germline loops: CDR1 LNHDA, CDR2 SQIVND (reference sequence). The CDR3 extends over 16 amino acids. The V end was cut by 2 bases, the J end by 0 bases, with 11 bases between. DNA for the CDR3: TGTGCCAGTAGTATAACAGGCGGCTCCTCCTACAATGAGCAGTTCTTC. Translating it yields CASSITGGSSYNEQFF.

The chain joins TRBV5-1 to TRBJ1-6; D is ambiguous. CDR1 and CDR2 from the germline V gene are SGHRS and YFSETQ. This CDR3 has 17 residues. The germline V and J ends were trimmed by 6 bases and 3 bases, with 19 bases remaining between them. CDR3 amino acids: CASTPGGGLGYNSPLHF. The CDR3 DNA is TGCGCCAGCACCCCAGGAGGAGGTCTCGGCTATAATTCACCCCTCCACTTT.

The V call is TRBV2, the J call TRBJ1-4, with D hard to call. The CDR3 has 15 residues. Trimming removed 1 base from V and 4 bases from J, with 10 bases in between. Germline V gene lookup returns CDR1 SNHLY and CDR2 FYNNEI. The CDR3 DNA reads as TGTGCCAGCAGTGAAGAGCGCCGAGATAATGAAAAACTGTTTTTT. Protein product: CASSEERRDNEKLFF. Complete variable domain (other parts from reference TRBV2 and TRBJ1-4): EPEVTQTPSHQVTQMGQEVILRCVPISNHLYFYWYRQILGQKVEFLVSFYNNEISEKSEIFDDQFSVERPDGSNFTLKIRSTKLEDSAMYFCASSEERRDNEKLFFGSGTQLSVL.

The chain has TRBV18 and TRBJ2-5; D uncertain. The V gene lost 0 bases and the J gene lost 4 bases, with 9 bases spanning the gap. Germline V gene lookup returns CDR1 KGHSH and CDR2 LQKENI. This CDR3 comprises 14 residues. In DNA form, the CDR3 reads TGTGCCAGCTCACCACCGGCAGACCGAGAGACCCAGTACTTC. This encodes CASSPPADRETQYF.

This clonotype appeared a few times. This chain joins TRBV7-9 and TRBJ1-5; 12 bases are shared with TRBD1. CDR3 length: 14 residues. With V trimmed by 5 bases and J by 8 bases, 4 bases remained unmatched. From germline, CDR1 is SEHNR and CDR2 FQNEAQ (reference sequence). The CDR3 bases are TGTGCCAGCAGCATCGGGACAGGGGGCGAGCCCCAGCATTTT. Translating gives CASSIGTGGEPQHF.

In its sample, this clonotype was seen a few times. The chain employs TRBV5-1 and TRBJ2-3; D is ambiguous. From germline, CDR1 is SGHRS and CDR2 YFSETQ. The V and J ends lost 0 bases and 6 bases respectively, with 11 bases between them. This CDR3 is built from 14 residues. CDR3 in DNA: TGCGCCAGCAGCTTGGCTACGACGGCGGATACGCAGTATTTT. Encoded protein: CASSLATTADTQYF.

This clonotype was seen a few times. The rearrangement links TRBV4-2 to TRBJ1-1, with 10 bases fitting TRBD1. The CDR3 spans 18 residues. From germline, CDR1 is LGHNA and CDR2 YNFKEQ. V shed 1 base, J shed 1 base, and the junction held 9 bases outside the gene matches. CDR3 loop: CASSQALPGQGRNTEAFF. The CDR3, as DNA: TGTGCCAGCAGCCAAGCACTTCCGGGACAGGGGAGGAACACTGAAGCTTTCTTT.

The V and J genes are TRBV6-5 and TRBJ2-3; D is uncertain. Trimming removed 6 bases from V and 6 bases from J, with 10 bases in between. CDR1 is MNHEY, CDR2 SVGAGI, per germline. This CDR3 spans 12 amino acids. CDR3 bases: TGTGCCAGCAGCCCTCGTCGGGATACGCAGTATTTT. Protein: CASSPRRDTQYF.

The V call is TRBV6-1, the J call TRBJ2-1; 8 nucleotides match TRBD2. CDR3 length: 17 residues. CDR1 is MNHNS, CDR2 SASEGT, per germline. V lost 6 bases to trimming and J lost 1 base; unmatched junction nucleotides: 11. Here the CDR3 DNA reads TGTGCCAGCAGGATCAAGGTGTCTAGCGGGTCCTACAATGAGCAGTTCTTC. Amino acids: CASRIKVSSGSYNEQFF.

This clonotype was counted between two and nine times. This sequence joins TRBV24-1 and TRBJ1-6; D is ambiguous. Germline CDR1 reads KGHDR; CDR2 reads SFDVKD. The ends were cut back, 9 bases at V and 6 bases at J, with 11 bases in the middle. The CDR3 extends over 13 amino acids. The DNA for the CDR3 is TGTGCCACCCAACCTCGGAGTAATTCACCCCTCCACTTT. Protein product: CATQPRSNSPLHF.

CDR3 region: CASSMVTNEKLFF. CDR3 bases: TGTGCCAGCAGCATGGTCACTAATGAAAAACTGTTTTTT. The chain carries TRBV11-2 and TRBJ1-4; D gene ambiguous. CDR1 and CDR2 (germline): SGHAT, FQNNGV. V dropped 5 bases and J dropped 2 bases, with 6 bases sitting between them. This CDR3 has 13 amino acids. The variable domain in full, with the rest retrieved from reference TRBV11-2 and TRBJ1-4, is EAGVAQSPRYKIIEKRQSVAFWCNPISGHATLYWYQQILGQGPKLLIQFQNNGVVDDSQLPKDRFSAERLKGVDSTLKIQPAKLEDSAVYLCASSMVTNEKLFFGSGTQLSVL.

This clonotype was observed a few times. This rearrangement joins TRBV30 to TRBJ2-1, with TRBD2 as a possible D gene (7 bases). Per the germline V gene, CDR1 is GTSNPN and CDR2 is SVGIG (reference sequence). Trimming pared 0 bases from V and 2 bases from J, leaving 14 bases between. The CDR3 is 16 amino acids. Here the CDR3 reads CAWSVPPGGPYNEQFF. The DNA of the CDR3 is TGTGCCTGGAGTGTACCCCCGGGGGGCCCCTACAATGAGCAGTTCTTC.

DNA for the CDR3: TGCGCCAGCAGCTTGGCCAGGAGGAACAATGAGCAGTTCTTC. The encoded protein is CASSLARRNNEQFF. This sequence joins TRBV5-1 and TRBJ2-1; D might be TRBD2 (5 bases). This CDR3 spans 14 amino acids. V dropped 0 bases and J dropped 5 bases, with 9 bases sitting between them. Germline-derived CDR1 and CDR2 are SGHRS and YFSETQ.

This clonotype occurred a few times. The chain carries TRBV9 and TRBJ1-5, with D possibly being TRBD1 (5 bases). Trimming shortened V by 0 bases and J by 5 bases, and 12 bases separated the two germline ends. Germline CDR1 reads SGDLS; CDR2 reads YYNGEE. The length of the CDR3 is 15 residues. The CDR3 spells CASSVGPRDDQPQHF. The CDR3 DNA reads TGTGCCAGCAGCGTAGGCCCCAGGGACGATCAGCCCCAGCATTTT.

J is TRBJ2-2 and V is TRBV20-1; D call uncertain. The CDR3 runs 13 residues. Trimming cost V 6 bases and J 7 bases, with 15 bases left between them. Looked up from germline, CDR1 is DFQATT and CDR2 is SNEGSKA (reference sequence). This CDR3 is CSAPNRGDGELFF. CDR3 DNA sequence: TGCAGTGCCCCTAACAGAGGAGACGGGGAGCTGTTTTTT.

The sample holds many counts of this clonotype. This chain joins TRBV12-3 or TRBV12-4 and TRBJ1-2; 9 bases match TRBD1. There are 15 residues in the CDR3. J was trimmed by 1 base and V by 3 bases; bases with no gene match: 3. In nucleotides, the CDR3 is TGTGCCAGCAGTTTTTCGACAGGGGGTAACTATGGCTACACCTTC. It yields the protein CASSFSTGGNYGYTF.

The chain has TRBV4-1 and TRBJ2-7; the D is unclear. Looked up from germline, CDR1 is MGHRA and CDR2 is YSYEKL. The V end lost 0 bases, the J end lost 0 bases, and 12 bases lay between the germline ends. This CDR3 is built from 16 residues. The CDR3 loop reads CASSQDNRVTSYEQYF. The DNA of the CDR3 is TGCGCCAGCAGCCAAGATAATCGGGTCACCTCCTACGAGCAGTACTTC.

This clonotype occurred a few times. The CDR3 bases are TGCGCCAGCAGCTCCTCCGGGACTACAAGTAGGTCTAGCACAGATACGCAGTATTTT. Protein: CASSSSGTTSRSSTDTQYF. The V call is TRBV5-1, the J call TRBJ2-3; 7 bases match TRBD2. Trimming at V came to 3 bases and at J to 0 bases, leaving 16 bases not matched to a gene. Germline lookup yields CDR1 SGHRS and CDR2 YFSETQ. The CDR3 totals 19 residues.

This clonotype was found a few times. V and J are TRBV5-1 and TRBJ2-1, with 8 positions matching TRBD2. V dropped 1 base and J dropped 5; count of bases not matched to a gene: 5. Germline V gene sequence: CDR1 SGHRS, CDR2 YFSETQ. CDR3 length: 15 residues. CDR3 sequence (DNA): TGCGCCAGCAGCTTGACCGGGAGGGGGAACAATGAGCAGTTCTTC. Amino acids: CASSLTGRGNNEQFF.

The sample holds one count of this clonotype. V is TRBV7-9 and J is TRBJ1-1; 8 bases are a match to TRBD1. Germline V gene lookup returns CDR1 SEHNR and CDR2 FQNEAQ (reference sequence). This CDR3 has 15 residues. The junction had 8 bases not matched to a gene; V was cut back by 7 bases and J by 1 base. For the CDR3, the DNA is TGTGCCAGCAATAACCAGGGGGCGAGGAACACTGAAGCTTTCTTT. Translated, it gives CASNNQGARNTEAFF.

The chain recombines TRBV27 with TRBJ1-1, with D perhaps TRBD1 (5 bases). Germline V gene sequence: CDR1 MNHEY, CDR2 SMNVEV (reference sequence). Between the trimmed V and J ends, which lost 3 bases and 4 bases, there was a span of 12 bases. The CDR3 loop spans 14 amino acids. CDR3 bases: TGTGCCAGCAGTTTGCGGGGGGGGATCACTGAAGCTTTCTTT. Translated, it gives CASSLRGGITEAFF.

The genes are TRBV11-2 and TRBJ2-3; D not resolved. Deletions cut 0 bases from V and 2 bases from J, with 9 bases between. Germline CDR1 is SGHAT and CDR2 is FQNNGV. The CDR3 loop spans 15 amino acids. In DNA form, the CDR3 reads TGTGCCAGCAGCTTAGAAGGTAGACACACAGATACGCAGTATTTT. It yields the protein CASSLEGRHTDTQYF.